The clone carrying this T cell receptor (beta chain) was observed once. The antigen remains undetermined. The germline gives CDR1 SGHDN, CDR2 FVKESK. V was trimmed by 3 bases and J by 7 bases, leaving 16 bases between them. CDR3 size: 15 residues. 60 Vbeta and 13 Jbeta primers were used in PCR. Assay: immunoSEQ multiplex PCR; the TCRdb copy retains only in-frame clones and omits some. The sample lists around 180,000 clones, roughly 82% occurring once. The data were taken from a study of cytomegalovirus exposure and HLA in healthy donors. Study-level results: In a later analysis, parvovirus B19, influenza, CMV and Epstein-Barr virus appeared linked to several top co-occurrence clusters. Earlier results showed most TCR beta V segments being productive about 90% or about 30% of the time.

The chain links TRBV14 to TRBJ2-1; a possible D gene is TRBD1 (6 bases). This sequence originates from a girl aged 2 to 9 in good health and CMV-seropositive. Sequenced: PBMCs. The CDR3 region is CASSHPQGRVNEQFF. The CDR3 DNA sequence: TGTGCCAGCAGCCACCCACAGGGTCGGGTGAATGAGCAGTTCTTC.